The 29 T cell receptor beta chains presented below share a single source sample, sequenced in a study of control samples from healthy donors and cancer patients. Repertoires were generated with immunoSEQ multiplex PCR, while TCRdb's copy carries only in-frame clones and drops some. The sample records about 100,000 clones, about 80% being singletons. Sample: blood. The receptors shown here come from a man between 18 and 29 years old in good health.

V usage is TRBV20-1 and J usage is TRBJ1-3; no reliable D call. The germline V and J ends were trimmed by 5 bases and 1 base, with 3 bases remaining between them. This CDR3 region has 11 residues. Germline CDR1 DFQATT, CDR2 SNEGSKA (reference sequence). CDR3 loop: CSAVSGNTIYF. The CDR3 DNA reads as TGCAGTGCTGTGTCTGGAAACACCATATATTTT.

The J gene is TRBJ1-5, the V gene TRBV2, with D uncertain. The CDR3 sequence is 14 residues long. Germline V gives CDR1 SNHLY, CDR2 FYNNEI. Trimming removed 0 bases at V and 2 bases at J, with 5 bases between. DNA for the CDR3: TGTGCCAGCAGTGAAGCGCCGCGCAATCAGCCCCAGCATTTT. This sequence encodes CASSEAPRNQPQHF.

This chain uses TRBV6-5 with TRBJ1-3; the D gene is possibly TRBD1 (6 bases). The CDR3 extends over 14 amino acids. The V gene lost 6 bases and the J gene lost 1 base, with 10 bases spanning the gap. Looked up from germline, CDR1 is MNHEY and CDR2 is SVGAGI. This chain's CDR3 is CASSPTGSGNTIYF. The CDR3 DNA follows: TGTGCCAGCAGCCCAACAGGGTCTGGAAACACCATATATTTT.

J is TRBJ1-3 and V is TRBV28; D gene unclear. CDR1 and CDR2 from the germline V gene are MDHEN and SYDVKM. The CDR3 loop spans 14 amino acids. Trimming left V 7 bases short and J 4 bases short, with 14 bases between. Here the CDR3 DNA reads TGTGCCAGCACCGCACACTCAGCAGGAAACACCATATATTTT. This sequence encodes CASTAHSAGNTIYF.

The chain has TRBV14 and TRBJ1-1, with D unresolved. V shed 0 bases and J shed 1 base, with 9 bases lying between them. The CDR3 length is 15 residues. The germline V gene encodes CDR1 SGHDN and CDR2 FVKESK. Here the CDR3 reads CASSQEWVPNTEAFF. CDR3 nucleotides: TGTGCCAGCAGCCAAGAGTGGGTCCCGAACACTGAAGCTTTCTTT.

The chain uses TRBV6-5 and TRBJ2-1, with D tentatively TRBD2 (5 bases). Germline-derived CDR1 and CDR2 are MNHEY and SVGAGI. This CDR3 region has 11 residues. V lost 10 bases and J 8 bases, leaving 12 bases between the germline ends. The CDR3: CATEPGDEQFF. The CDR3 DNA reads as TGTGCCACCGAACCCGGGGATGAGCAGTTCTTC.

A few counts support this clone. This chain joins TRBV7-2 and TRBJ1-2; D may be TRBD1 (6 bases). Germline V gene lookup returns CDR1 SGHTA and CDR2 FQGNSA. The V and J ends lost 3 bases and 6 bases respectively, with 17 bases between them. The CDR3 consists of 15 residues. The CDR3 DNA sequence: TGTGCCAGCAGCTTTCAACGGAGGACAGCCAATGGCTACACCTTC. Encoded protein: CASSFQRRTANGYTF.

In its sample, this clone was seen a few times. The chain uses TRBV9 and TRBJ1-4, with 7 bases aligning to TRBD1. Germline V gene lookup returns CDR1 SGDLS and CDR2 YYNGEE. With V trimmed by 4 bases and J by 4 bases, 7 bases remained unmatched. CDR3 length: 15 residues. The CDR3 coding sequence is TGTGCCAGCAGCTCCCGGACAGGTTTTAATGAAAAACTGTTTTTT. This codes for CASSSRTGFNEKLFF.

This chain connects TRBV9 to TRBJ2-3, with D possibly being TRBD1 (6 bases). CDR1 and CDR2 (germline): SGDLS, YYNGEE. The ends were cut back, 4 bases at V and 0 bases at J, with 15 bases in the middle. CDR3 length: 16 amino acids. CDR3 DNA sequence: TGTGCCAGCAGCTCACGTAAGAGGGGGAGCACAGATACGCAGTATTTT. The encoded protein is CASSSRKRGSTDTQYF.

This clone was detected only once. The DNA for the CDR3 is TGTGCCAGCAGCGCCCTCAATGAGCAGTTCTTC. Translation gives CASSALNEQFF. The chain recombines TRBV13 with TRBJ2-1; D is unresolved. Trimming took 5 bases from V and 6 from J, leaving 5 bases between them. The germline CDR1 and CDR2 sequences are PRHDT and FYEKMQ (reference sequence). This CDR3 is built from 11 residues.

Comments on this clone: Other nucleotide sequences in the sample specify the same CDR3. J is TRBJ1-6 and V is TRBV7-2, with D possibly matching TRBD1 (6 bases). This CDR3 is built from 18 residues. CDR1 SGHTA and CDR2 FQGNSA come from the germline V gene. V was cut by 2 bases and J by 10 bases, with 24 bases left in between. The CDR3 nucleotides read TGTGCCAGCAGCTTATCTTTTGGGGGCGCGAATACGGCCTCACCCCTCCACTTT. Encoded protein: CASSLSFGGANTASPLHF.

CDR3 protein: CASRDRSTDTQYF. In DNA form, the CDR3 reads TGTGCCAGCAGGGACAGGAGCACAGATACGCAGTATTTT. The chain carries TRBV6-5 and TRBJ2-3, with 7 bases fitting TRBD1. Trimming cost V 6 bases and J 0 bases; bases outside gene matches: 0. The CDR3 extends over 13 amino acids. CDR1 is MNHEY, CDR2 SVGAGI, per germline.

This clone was detected a few times. This chain joins TRBV6-5 and TRBJ1-1; D gene uncertain. V lost 5 bases and J lost 7, with 5 bases in between. The germline CDR1 and CDR2 sequences are MNHEY and SVGAGI. The CDR3 has 10 residues. CDR3 residues: CASSRVEAFF. The CDR3, as DNA: TGTGCCAGCAGTAGGGTTGAAGCTTTCTTT.

The V call is TRBV9, the J call TRBJ2-1; 7 nucleotides match TRBD1. The germline CDR1 and CDR2 sequences are SGDLS and YYNGEE. Trimming removed 1 base from V and 3 bases from J; junction bases left unmatched: 7. The CDR3 runs 16 residues. The CDR3 DNA reads as TGTGCCAGCAGCGTACGGGACAGTTCCATCTACAATGAGCAGTTCTTC. Residues: CASSVRDSSIYNEQFF.

The rearrangement links TRBV11-1 to TRBJ1-6; the match to TRBD1 covers 8 bases. V was clipped by 1 base and J by 9 bases; unmatched bases: 5. The length of the CDR3 is 15 residues. Germline CDR1 reads SGHAT; CDR2 reads FQDESV (reference sequence). CDR3 amino acids: CASSLGTGRSSPLHF. The CDR3 DNA sequence: TGTGCCAGCAGCTTAGGGACAGGGCGAAGTTCACCCCTCCACTTT.

J is TRBJ2-3 and V is TRBV24-1; the match to TRBD1 covers 8 bases. The trim removed 0 bases at V and 3 bases at J, leaving 7 bases unmatched. CDR3 length equals 17 residues. Germline assignment: CDR1 KGHDR and CDR2 SFDVKD. As DNA, the CDR3 is TGTGCCACCAGTGATTTGCCCAGGGGGCGAAGTACAGATACGCAGTATTTT. Translation: CATSDLPRGRSTDTQYF.

Remarks on this clone: The junction shows a germline mismatch at one end, possibly a read error. The chain recombines TRBV19 with TRBJ1-6, with TRBD1 as a possible D gene (6 bases). Germline V gives CDR1 LNHDA, CDR2 SQIVND (reference sequence). The CDR3 runs to 14 residues. Written as DNA, the CDR3 is TGTGCCAGTAGCATAGACAGGATCCGCTCACCCCTCCACTTT. This codes for CASSIDRIRSPLHF.

The gene calls are TRBV7-2 and TRBJ1-6, with D unclear. With 4 bases removed from V and 0 bases from J, the gap between germline ends came to 10 bases. The CDR3 length is 16 residues. The germline gives CDR1 SGHTA, CDR2 FQGNSA. CDR3 coding DNA: TGTGCCAGCAGCTCAGCCGGGAGCTCCTATAATTCACCCCTCCACTTT. Residues: CASSSAGSSYNSPLHF.

V gene TRBV30 combines with J gene TRBJ2-1; D remains unclear. From germline, CDR1 is GTSNPN and CDR2 SVGIG (reference sequence). V was clipped by 1 base and J by 8 bases, with 9 bases between them. The CDR3 is 12 amino acids. As DNA, the CDR3 is TGTGCCTGGAGTGCCTCACGGGATGAGCAGTTCTTC. Translated: CAWSASRDEQFF.

The chain combines TRBV6-6 with TRBJ1-2; no clear D gene. The CDR3 totals 12 residues. Germline V gene lookup returns CDR1 MNHNY and CDR2 SVGAGI (reference sequence). Trimming stripped 5 bases from V and 6 bases from J, with 10 bases between. CDR3 nucleotide sequence: TGTGCCAGCAGTCAAAATAGCAATGGCTACACCTTC. This sequence encodes CASSQNSNGYTF.

The V call is TRBV5-4, the J call TRBJ2-1; tentative D call: TRBD2 (5 bases). CDR1 is SGHNT and CDR2 is YYREEE in the germline V gene (reference sequence). The CDR3 length is 14 residues. V was shortened by 4 bases and J by 9 bases, with 17 bases between the two germline ends. CDR3 in DNA: TGTGCCAGCAGCGGGGAGAGAGTGGATGGTGAGCAGTTCTTC. Amino acids: CASSGERVDGEQFF. The full variable domain, its missing parts supplied by reference TRBV5-4 and TRBJ2-1, is ETGVTQSPTHLIKTRGQQVTLRCSSQSGHNTVSWYQQALGQGPQFIFQYYREEENGRGNFPPRFSGLQFPNYSSELNVNALELDDSALYLCASSGERVDGEQFFGPGTRLTVL.

This chain connects TRBV6-4 to TRBJ1-2; D gene ambiguous. The CDR3 has 14 amino acids. The V gene lost 7 bases and the J gene lost 3 bases, with 15 bases spanning the gap. The V gene's germline CDR1 is MRHNA and CDR2 SNTAGT. CDR3 DNA sequence: TGTGCCAGCACTGTTAGCTTCGGGGACTATGGCTACACCTTC. Protein: CASTVSFGDYGYTF.

V and J are TRBV5-1 and TRBJ1-1; D gene unclear. Germline CDR1 and CDR2: SGHRS and YFSETQ. The CDR3 has 15 amino acids. Trimming cost V 4 bases and J 1 base, with 14 bases left between them. The CDR3 here is CASSPPTEPNTEAFF. CDR3 DNA sequence: TGCGCCAGCAGCCCTCCGACGGAGCCGAACACTGAAGCTTTCTTT.

The chain joins TRBV6-5 to TRBJ1-3; no definite D call. The CDR3 contains 14 residues. V was cut by 6 bases and J by 4 bases, with 13 bases left in between. CDR1 and CDR2 (germline): MNHEY, SVGAGI. CDR3 DNA sequence: TGTGCCAGCAGACCCCTATCTGGAGGAAACACCATATATTTT. Residues: CASRPLSGGNTIYF.

The J gene is TRBJ2-7, the V gene TRBV28; tentatively, D is TRBD1 (6 bases). V was cut by 1 base and J by 5 bases, with 18 bases left in between. This CDR3 has 16 residues. Per germline, CDR1 MDHEN and CDR2 SYDVKM. The CDR3 region is CASSLYRLGHTDEQYF. CDR3 nucleotides: TGTGCCAGCAGTTTATATCGTTTGGGACATACGGACGAGCAGTACTTC.

CDR3 nucleotides: TGTGCCAGCGGGATGGGTGTTGTGGAGACCCAGTACTTC. Its protein is CASGMGVVETQYF. The J gene is TRBJ2-5, the V gene TRBV6-5, with no clear D. CDR1 MNHEY and CDR2 SVGAGI come from the germline V gene. This CDR3 region has 13 residues. Deletions cut 8 bases from V and 5 bases from J, with 15 bases between.

Written as DNA, the CDR3 is TGCGCCAGCAGCCAAGATAGAGGCGGGCAGGGACGGATAAACAATGAGCAGTTCTTC. Its translation is CASSQDRGGQGRINNEQFF. The gene calls are TRBV4-3 and TRBJ2-1, with D perhaps being TRBD1 or TRBD2 (5 bases each). The CDR3 consists of 19 residues. Germline lookup yields CDR1 LGHNA and CDR2 YSLEER. V lost 0 bases and J 5 bases, leaving 23 bases between the germline ends.

In this sample, this clone turned up a few times. J is TRBJ1-2 and V is TRBV28, with TRBD1 matching 7 bases. The CDR3 is 13 amino acids. J gave up 11 bases and V 5 bases, and 11 bases lay outside the gene matches. The germline V gene has CDR1 MDHEN and CDR2 SYDVKM. The CDR3 loop is CASSPRQGSRYTF. In nucleotides, the CDR3 is TGTGCCAGCAGTCCCCGACAGGGTTCGAGGTACACCTTC.

The chain is built from TRBV27 and TRBJ1-5; TRBD1 matches 9 bases. The CDR3 contains 16 residues. Germline V lookup: CDR1 MNHEY, CDR2 SMNVEV (reference sequence). Germline trimming cut 7 bases from V and 2 bases from J; bases unmatched to any gene: 9. The DNA for the CDR3 is TGTGCCAGCACCCCGACAGGGGGGGAGGGCAATCAGCCCCAGCATTTT. Translating it yields CASTPTGGEGNQPQHF.